This T cell receptor beta chain appears in the sequencing data of a study of sequential checkpoint blockade in melanoma. The assay was immunoSEQ multiplex PCR, and TCRdb's table has in-frame clones only and misses some. The sample includes 35,000 to 50,000 clones, more than 80% seen only once; the top ten take around 10%. Treatment noted: randomized to nivolumab then ipilimumab (arm A) or the reverse (arm B). From thawed PBMCs, live CD3+CD8+ cells negative for CD19 and CD56 were sorted. Looked up from germline, CDR1 is ENHRY and CDR2 is SYGVKD. Trimming removed 10 bases from V and 3 bases from J; junction bases left unmatched: 7. The CDR3 has 13 residues. This clone was found a few times.

Sequenced here: CD8+ T cells sorted from blood (inferred from file names), sampled from a patient given nivolumab and ipilimumab in sequence. This rearrangement joins TRBV10-3 to TRBJ2-7, with 9 bases aligning to TRBD1. The sequence derives from a human donor with melanoma. Written as DNA, the CDR3 is TGTGCCAGCGCCGGGACAGGGTACTACGAGCAGTACTTC. This translates into CASAGTGYYEQYF.